This TCR beta chain emerged from a study of T cells in Graves' hyperthyroidism and ophthalmopathy. Germline CDR1 reads GTSNPN; CDR2 reads SVGIG (reference sequence). The CDR3 spans 11 residues. V lost 3 bases, J lost 4 bases, and 6 bases lay in between. Amplified TCR beta CDR3 regions derived from RNA transcripts. The HTBI primer set was used in a first-round RT-PCR of the TCR CDR3. TCRdb re-analysed the multiplex PCR reads in MiXCR, keeping a single row per CDR3 protein. Among over 250,000 distinct CDR3 sequences listed, around 25% were seen once. What was sequenced was blood. The chain links TRBV30 to TRBJ2-5; D ambiguous. This TCR came from a man in his forties with Graves' hyperthyroidism that later progressed to Graves' ophthalmopathy. CDR3 sequence reads: CAWSWGETQYF. In nucleotides, the CDR3 is TGTGCCTGGAGCTGGGGAGAGACCCAGTACTTC.